The source of this T cell receptor beta chain is a study of T cells after yellow fever vaccination. General study points: Most primary-vaccination clones recurred post-booster (under 98% CD4, 88% CD8).

This CDR3 is 16 amino acids long. In germline, CDR1 is SEHNR, CDR2 FQNEAQ (reference sequence). The junction had 9 bases not matched to a gene; V was cut back by 5 bases and J by 2 bases. This clonotype appeared a few times. What it recognizes is unknown. MiXCR, run by TCRdb on the 5' RACE reads, gives a single entry per CDR3 protein. This table holds 450,000 to 550,000 distinct CDR3 sequences, 20% to 25% found once. The source of this sequence is a young man who received the YFV17D yellow fever vaccine. V and J are TRBV7-9 and TRBJ2-5; 9 nucleotides align to TRBD1. Sequences were derived from PBMCs, sampled roughly 20 days after the first yellow fever vaccination. CDR3 region: CASSIGTGLPQETQYF. CDR3 nucleotide sequence: TGTGCCAGCAGCATCGGGACAGGGTTGCCTCAAGAGACCCAGTACTTC. Looking up the rest from reference TRBV7-9 and TRBJ2-5 gives the full variable domain: DTGVSQNPRHKITKRGQNVTFRCDPISEHNRLYWYRQTLGQGPEFLTYFQNEAQLEKSRLLSDRFSAERPKGSFSTLEIQRTEQGDSAMYLCASSIGTGLPQETQYFGPGTRLLVL.